These T cell receptor beta chains were read from a single sample in a study of naive and memory T cell subsets. TCRdb independently ran MiXCR on the UMI-ligation and nested PCR reads; one entry per CDR3 protein. The sample has around 30,000 distinct CDR3 sequences, 18% seen once. The sequenced sample consisted of effector memory CD4+ T cells from blood. The origin of the receptors is a human donor in good health. Each CDR3 is given with its conserved first and last residue. Fields, in order: J gene, clone size, D gene, V gene, CDR3 protein, CDR3 DNA. The D gene is left open where the match is weak. Clone size is stated in some rows and not others, as once, few, many or a class when expanded.

TRBJ2-4,-,-,TRBV5-1,CASSLDRENIQYF,TGCGCCAGCAGCCTAGACAGAGAAAACATTCAGTACTTC
TRBJ2-1,-,-,TRBV11-2,CASSFRGYNEQFF,TGTGCCAGCAGTTTTCGGGGTTACAATGAGCAGTTCTTC
TRBJ2-2,-,TRBD1,TRBV3-1,CASSQIDRGPGELFF,TGTGCCAGCAGCCAAATCGACAGGGGGCCCGGGGAGCTGTTTTTT
TRBJ2-3,medium-sized,-,TRBV20-1,CSASGTSTDTQYF,TGCAGTGCTAGCGGGACTAGCACAGATACGCAGTATTTT
TRBJ2-7,many,TRBD1,TRBV28,CASSYGDSSYEQYF,TGTGCCAGCAGCTACGGGGACAGCTCCTACGAGCAGTACTTC
TRBJ2-1,many,TRBD2,TRBV2,CASRARLAGGYNEQFF,TGTGCCAGCAGGGCGAGACTAGCGGGAGGGTACAATGAGCAGTTCTTC
TRBJ2-7,-,-,TRBV19,CASRVKEVRAHEQYF,TGTGCCAGTAGAGTGAAAGAAGTTAGGGCCCACGAGCAGTACTTC
TRBJ1-2,-,-,TRBV6-1,CTSSGQSYGYTF,TGTACCAGCAGTGGACAGAGCTATGGCTACACCTTC
TRBJ2-1,-,TRBD2,TRBV7-7,CASSRVAGGPTNEQFF,TGTGCTAGCAGCCGGGTAGCGGGAGGGCCCACAAATGAGCAGTTCTTC
TRBJ2-2,-,-,TRBV9,CASSPQAGSSTGELFF,TGTGCCAGCAGCCCCCAGGCGGGGTCGTCCACCGGGGAGCTGTTTTTT
TRBJ2-2,many,-,TRBV12-3/TRBV12-4,CASSFGGSGELFF,TGTGCCAGCAGTTTCGGGGGCTCCGGGGAGCTGTTTTTT
TRBJ2-2,few,-,TRBV6-2/TRBV6-3,CATSRDSLFTGELFF,TGTGCCACCTCCCGGGACTCCCTATTCACCGGGGAGCTGTTTTTT
TRBJ1-5,-,-,TRBV20-1,CSARKGLNQPQHF,TGCAGTGCTAGAAAGGGACTCAATCAGCCCCAGCATTTT
TRBJ2-1,-,-,TRBV7-2,CASPPSFQKYNEQFF,TGTGCCAGCCCACCCAGTTTCCAGAAGTACAATGAGCAGTTCTTC
TRBJ2-1,medium-sized,-,TRBV11-2,CASSFGRGGKNEQFF,TGTGCCAGCAGCTTCGGTAGGGGAGGAAAAAATGAGCAGTTCTTC
TRBJ2-7,many,TRBD2,TRBV20-1,CSARDTGLGSYEQYF,TGCAGTGCTAGGGACACTGGACTAGGCTCCTACGAGCAGTACTTC
TRBJ2-7,few,-,TRBV28,CASSSHRVPYEQYF,TGTGCCAGCAGTTCTCACAGGGTCCCCTACGAGCAGTACTTC
TRBJ2-7,many,-,TRBV19,CASGRGDYEQYF,TGTGCCAGTGGCAGGGGGGACTACGAGCAGTACTTC
TRBJ1-1,many,-,TRBV4-1,CASSQGQWNTEAFF,TGCGCCAGCAGCCAAGGACAGTGGAACACTGAAGCTTTCTTT
TRBJ2-3,few,TRBD2,TRBV20-1,CSASGSSGRLDTQYF,TGCAGTGCTAGTGGTTCTAGCGGGAGATTAGATACGCAGTATTTT
TRBJ2-5,-,-,TRBV6-1,CASSAGNLETQYF,TGTGCCAGCAGTGCAGGGAACCTAGAGACCCAGTACTTC
TRBJ2-7,-,TRBD2,TRBV20-1,CSARVRGNRYEQYF,TGCAGTGCTAGAGTGCGGGGGAACAGGTACGAGCAGTACTTC
TRBJ1-1,-,-,TRBV5-1,CASRSGGAHTEAFF,TGCGCCAGCCGATCGGGAGGGGCGCACACTGAAGCTTTCTTT
TRBJ1-2,-,-,TRBV6-5,CASSYAGRLFDGYTF,TGTGCCAGCAGTTACGCGGGACGGCTATTCGATGGCTACACCTTC
TRBJ2-1,few,TRBD2,TRBV5-1,CASSLLPTSGDYNEQFF,TGCGCCAGCAGCTTGCTGCCGACTAGCGGGGATTACAATGAGCAGTTCTTC
TRBJ2-3,-,-,TRBV6-6,CASRTRTASTDTQYF,TGTGCCAGCCGAACTCGGACGGCTAGCACAGATACGCAGTATTTT
TRBJ1-1,many,-,TRBV18,CASSPRAGTSNTEAFF,TGTGCCAGCTCACCAAGGGCAGGGACCTCGAACACTGAAGCTTTCTTT
TRBJ1-5,many,-,TRBV28,CASSRGGGNQPQHF,TGTGCCAGCAGTAGAGGGGGGGGCAATCAGCCCCAGCATTTT
TRBJ2-7,-,TRBD2,TRBV7-9,CASSAAGTSYEQYF,TGTGCCAGCAGCGCTGCCGGGACTAGCTACGAGCAGTACTTC